The present entry profiles one T cell receptor (beta chain) with its context. This sample was included in a study of shared clonotypes between healthy human individuals. V lost 4 bases and J 6 bases, leaving 8 bases between the germline ends. The CDR3 has 11 amino acids. The germline V gene has CDR1 SGHRS and CDR2 YFSETQ. The protocol was immunoSEQ multiplex PCR, while the TCRdb copy is restricted to in-frame clones and leaves out a portion. The sample lists about 2.4 million clones; roughly nine tenths were seen once. The sequenced material came from naive CD4+ T cells sorted from blood. Subset of the sample: CD45RA+ positively selected. The TCR was taken from a man aged 18 to 29 in good health. The rearrangement joins TRBV5-1 to TRBJ2-7; D remains ambiguous. CDR3 residues: CASSRNSEQYF. The CDR3 region has the DNA TGCGCCAGCAGCAGGAACAGCGAGCAGTACTTC.